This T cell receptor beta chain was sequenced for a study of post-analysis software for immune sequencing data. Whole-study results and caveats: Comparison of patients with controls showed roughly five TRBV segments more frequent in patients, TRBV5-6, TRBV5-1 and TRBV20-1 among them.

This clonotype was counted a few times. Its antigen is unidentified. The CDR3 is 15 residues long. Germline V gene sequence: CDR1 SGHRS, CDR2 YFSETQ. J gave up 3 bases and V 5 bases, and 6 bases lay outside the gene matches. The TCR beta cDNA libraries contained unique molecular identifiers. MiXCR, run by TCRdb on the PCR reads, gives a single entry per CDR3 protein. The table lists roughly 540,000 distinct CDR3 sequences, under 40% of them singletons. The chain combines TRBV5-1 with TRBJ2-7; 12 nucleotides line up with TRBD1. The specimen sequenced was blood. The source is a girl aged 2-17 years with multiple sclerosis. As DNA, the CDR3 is TGCGCCAGCAGAGTGGGGACAGGGGGCAACTACGAGCAGTACTTC. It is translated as CASRVGTGGNYEQYF. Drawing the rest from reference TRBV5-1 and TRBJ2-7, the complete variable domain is KAGVTQTPRYLIKTRGQQVTLSCSPISGHRSVSWYQQTPGQGLQFLFEYFSETQRNKGNFPGRFSGRQFSNSRSEMNVSTLELGDSALYLCASRVGTGGNYEQYFGPGTRLTVT.